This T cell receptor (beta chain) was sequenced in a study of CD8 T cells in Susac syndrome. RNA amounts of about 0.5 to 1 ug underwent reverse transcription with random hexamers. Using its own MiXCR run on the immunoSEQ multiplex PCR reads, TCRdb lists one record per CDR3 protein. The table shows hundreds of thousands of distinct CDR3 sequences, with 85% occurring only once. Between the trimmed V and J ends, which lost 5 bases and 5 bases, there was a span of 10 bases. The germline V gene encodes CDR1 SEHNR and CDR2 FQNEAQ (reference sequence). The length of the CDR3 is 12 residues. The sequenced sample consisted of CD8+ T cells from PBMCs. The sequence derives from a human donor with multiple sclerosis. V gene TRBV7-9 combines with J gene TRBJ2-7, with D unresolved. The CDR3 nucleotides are TGTGCCAGCAGCGCTTACATCCACGAGCAGTACTTC. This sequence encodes CASSAYIHEQYF.